This T cell receptor beta chain comes out of a study of blood T cell repertoires in COVID-19. About the research overall: COVID-19 samples from acute and convalescent phases originated in the United States, Italy and Spain.

Profiled with immunoSEQ multiplex PCR; TCRdb holds only in-frame clones, not every one. The table has about 270,000 clones, about 89% seen once. The CDR3 is made up of 12 amino acids. Trimming stripped 3 bases from V and 11 bases from J, with 14 bases between. Germline V gene data show CDR1 as SGHNT and CDR2 as YYREEE (reference sequence). The TCR sequence derives from a man aged 35 to 55 who had recovered from COVID-19. The sequencing input was peripheral blood. The chain uses TRBV5-4 and TRBJ1-1, with D perhaps matching TRBD1 (6 bases). Here the CDR3 reads CASSSNGQRAFF. For the CDR3, the DNA is TGTGCCAGCAGCTCAAATGGACAGCGGGCTTTCTTT.